This T cell receptor beta chain derives from a study of OX40 agonist ivuxolimab in advanced cancers. Broader study findings: Expanded clones were, on average, more numerous in CD8+ T cells than in CD4+.

Repertoires were generated with immunoSEQ multiplex PCR, while TCRdb's copy carries only in-frame clones and drops some. The sample lists roughly 58,000 clones, about 83% seen once, with roughly 0.6% in the top ten. Regarding this clone: Its antigen is currently unknown.

This CDR3 contains 15 residues. Trimming took 6 bases from V and 1 from J; bases not matched to a gene: 5. The germline V gene has CDR1 MDHEN and CDR2 SYDVKM. This sequence was found in an adult with an advanced solid tumor such as melanoma, head and neck, liver or kidney cancer. This material consisted of CD4+ or CD8+ T cells sorted from blood, taken in a trial of the OX40 agonist ivuxolimab. The chain links TRBV28 to TRBJ1-5; 8 positions agree with TRBD1. In DNA form, the CDR3 reads TGTGCCAGCAGATCTAGACAGGGGAGCAATCAGCCCCAGCATTTT. As protein: CASRSRQGSNQPQHF.